This T cell receptor beta chain is drawn from a study of cytomegalovirus exposure and HLA in healthy donors (dated by TCRdb to about 2017). Describing the broader study: An earlier analysis of several hundred of the donors reported more than 250 Gb of sequence data and some 120 million unique TCR beta sequences from about 200 million T cells. The study profiled the T cell repertoires of 666 subjects by immunosequencing and related them to cytomegalovirus serostatus. The aim of the study was to test whether cataloging public T cell receptors could identify signatures of past pathogen exposure. To study patterns of TCR occurrence, a later analysis re-analyzed previously published TCR beta repertoires from hundreds of donors and added high-resolution HLA genotyping. To predict cytomegalovirus infection status, the study brought together high-throughput TCR immunosequencing, statistical association of individual TCRs with disease status, and machine learning. Among roughly 400 genotyped donors of the cohort, an average of approximately 240,000 unique TCR beta nucleotide sequences were sequenced per donor, roughly 20% of them non-productive. Among the roughly 400 genotyped donors, approximately 76% belonged to the genetic ancestry cluster associated with self-reported Caucasian donors. Because of strong linkage in the cohort, five DR-DQ haplotypes were treated as single units for association and clustering. Genome-wide SNP genotypes for about 60% of the 666 donors were used in a later genetic analysis, which treated that subset as a discovery cohort. HLA typing included class I and class II loci at four-digit resolution. In addition to the first cohort of hundreds of subjects, a separate validation cohort of 130 or so different subjects was used. Approximately 310 gigabases of sequencing data and roughly 81 million unique TCR sequences made up an early release that covered under 750 HLA-typed donors. In the later analysis, no new phenotypic data were used to find candidate immune exposures; instead, reliance was placed on TCR beta sequences and their occurrence across donors. Typing coverage differed by locus: A, B, C, DRB1 and DQB1 were typed in roughly 629-640 donors, DQA1 in 522, DPA1 in 600 to 610, and DPB1 in just under 480. Donor age, sex, ethnicity and CMV serostatus were collected together with the repertoire data. All discovery cohort repertoires had been generated using a single sequencing platform. To decide whether each TCR beta V gene segment behaved as functional or pseudogenic, an earlier analysis of some 600 of the donors relied on high-throughput TCR beta sequencing. Summary of the overall study and its limitations: Strong co-occurrence of HLA alleles, especially DR and DQ, made assigning TCR associations to individual alleles difficult. According to a later analysis, parvovirus B19, influenza, CMV and Epstein-Barr virus appeared linked to several top co-occurrence clusters. Sequencing depth was assumed to be roughly uniform across donors in the presence/absence analyses, though that assumption may not hold. Linkage disequilibrium might explain the correlated functional status among segregating V segments, but an unknown experimental factor could not be ruled out. Most TCR sequences were seen in very few donors, while some public TCRs were found in many individuals. A later analysis found that TCR association rates varied across HLA loci, with DRB1 alleles showing the most associated TCRs and HLA-C alleles the fewest. The 87-base-pair reads could not distinguish some IMGT-functional V segments, including TRBV6-2 and TRBV6-3, so those segments were excluded. A total of about 180 TCR beta chains were listed by the study as associated with cytomegalovirus. In a later genetic analysis, a missense DCLRE1C variant was associated with V-gene and J-gene trimming of TCR beta chains, and the association was replicated in an independent cohort. In vitro tests confirmed that three of the cytomegalovirus-associated TCR beta chains recognize cytomegalovirus antigens. This cohort had only TCR beta chains sequenced, and the lack of alpha or paired-chain data limited which features could be detected. The earlier analysis of about 600 of the donors excluded some 16 rarely observed V segments, including chromosome 9 orphons, because counts were too low. In a later genetic analysis, fewer N-insertions in productive TCRs were reported among donors in an Asian-associated ancestry cluster than the approximately 670-donor mean. For the cohort, immune exposure information was limited to CMV serostatus. A cluster of highly shared sequence variants was judged likely to represent a technical artifact of the sequencing pipeline. Because HLA typing was unavailable for some donors at each locus, only the typed subset was used in association tests. The classifier was reported to diagnose cytomegalovirus status with high specificity and sensitivity in both the original and validation cohorts. According to a later analysis, most CMV-associated TCR beta chains appeared to be HLA-restricted, and the HLA associations seemed to be driven largely by CMV exposure. In an earlier analysis of some 540 of the donors, most TCR beta V segments appeared in productive rearrangements about 87% or about 30% of the time, broadly matching IMGT annotations. The authors suggested that the approach could potentially be generalized to other disease states and immunological phenotypes. A further reported finding was that TCR beta sequences accurately predicted the HLA-A and HLA-B alleles for most subjects in the first cohort. In a later analysis, over 15,000 TCR beta sequences were associated with specific HLA alleles at a false discovery rate of 0.05. A later analysis found that HLA-associated TCR beta chains were more clonally expanded and had lower generation probabilities than equally common non-associated chains.

For this clone: The antigen it recognizes is unknown. Base quality data are lacking; no much larger clone is found one base away.

The cohort was made up of 666 healthy bone marrow donors. At the time of sampling, all cohort members were nominally healthy, though unrecorded immune exposures were likely present. The donor tested CMV seronegative, placing the donor among the roughly 400 seronegative members of the cohort. A peripheral blood sample was provided by each donor, and peripheral blood mononuclear cells were used for TCR beta sequencing. The Qiagen DNeasy Blood Extraction Kit was used to extract genomic DNA from the blood cell samples. CDR1 and CDR2, per the germline V gene, are KGHSH and LQKENI. V trim: 0 bases; J trim: 9 bases; unmatched bases: 8. The CDR3 goes from the cysteine to the phenylalanine over 15 residues. The DNA shown is the 45-base CDR3, in frame from base 1. Library generation was performed with the immunoSEQ multiplex PCR assay. The multiplex PCR relied on a mix of 60 forward primers for TCR Vbeta segments and 13 reverse primers for TCR Jbeta segments. A multiplex PCR assay on genomic DNA amplified the CDR3 region of rearranged TCR beta genes. The Illumina HiSeq System was used to sequence the amplified TCR beta libraries as 87-base-pair reads. Concerning the study's data processing: A later analysis counted about 76 million unique TCR beta chains across the 666 repertoires, and some 11 million of these chains were shared by at least two donors. Raw reads were error-corrected and collapsed into unique sequences by a nearest-neighbor algorithm in which closely related sequences were merged to remove PCR and sequencing errors. V, D and J gene segments were assigned by aligning CDR3 sequences to IMGT reference sequences. For a sequence to be retained, a match of at least six nucleotides was required to both a V gene segment and a J gene segment. Rearrangements were classified as productive when the CDR3 lacked stop codons and remained in frame with V and J, and all other rearrangements were classified as non-productive. CDR3 was defined by IMGT convention, running from the second conserved V-encoded cysteine to the conserved J-encoded phenylalanine. The earlier analysis of some 580 of the donors excluded any sequence lacking an unambiguous match to a single V gene segment. An earlier analysis of about 600 of the donors called V segments functional above 56.7% productive rearrangements and segregating when the between-donor standard deviation exceeded 5%. A statistical classification framework was built for diagnosing cytomegalovirus status from the catalog of TCR beta chain sequences. A later analysis assigned V and J genes by comparing TCR nucleotide sequences with IMGT/GENE-DB human TR gene sequences. In a later analysis, CDR3 sequences and most-parsimonious VDJ recombination scenarios were assigned using the TCRdist pipeline. In a later analysis, each TCR beta chain was defined by its CDR3 amino acid sequence together with its V-gene family, and reads without a unique V-gene family were excluded. In a later analysis, approximately 590 highly shared, low-generation-probability nucleotide sequences were removed to address suspected cross-contamination and a sequencing artifact. In a later analysis, a clonal expansion index for each public chain was calculated from normalized within-repertoire ranks of inferred template counts. Generation probabilities in a later analysis came from a VDJ recombination model fitted to out-of-frame rearrangements, and those results were checked against IGoR. Hypergeometric tests were used in a later analysis to score TCR-TCR, TCR-HLA and TCR-CMV co-occurrence, with a repertoire-size bias correction applied to the TCR pairs. In a later analysis, false discovery rates were estimated by permuting HLA or CMV assignments 20 times. In a later analysis, co-occurring TCRs were grouped with DBSCAN, and TCRdist sequence similarity was added when clustering was performed within HLA-allele-positive subsets. For co-occurrence clustering, repertoires with fewer than 30,000 or more than 120,000 public chains were excluded, along with five repertoires with anomalous nucleotide sharing. Not all clones reach the TCRdb copy of this immuneACCESS table, which keeps in-frame sequences only. Checked studies attribute under half of the gap to unresolved V genes and leave the rest unexplained. The V and J calls and clone size are taken from that table; D and trimming were inferred from the DNA. The sample table shows around 200,000 clones, and about 89% are seen once. The ten largest clones represent more than 0.8% of the sample.

Recombination connected TRBV18 to TRBJ2-1, with 7 central nucleotides matching TRBD2. Sequences were obtained from PBMCs. The TCR originated in a woman aged 18-29 years in good health and CMV-seronegative. The CDR3 reads CASSPPSGREGEQFF. The DNA reads as follows: TGTGCCAGCTCACCACCGTCGGGGAGGGAAGGTGAGCAGTTCTTC.